This TCR beta chain is drawn from a study of tumor-infiltrating lymphocytes in primary liver carcinoma. Overall study results and limits: The top-250-clone fraction was significantly higher in tumors than in blood (p = 0.039).

For each extraction, RNA and DNA were obtained together from 20-30 mg of unsorted bulk tissue. Surgeons resected the patients' primary liver carcinomas. From 400 to 500 ng total RNA, TCR beta cDNA was generated with a primer in the constant region. Sequencing libraries for TCR beta derived from three nested multiplex PCR rounds that used slightly modified ARM-PCR. Primers for the first two PCR rounds were TRBV1-TRBV30 forward primers and a C-beta reverse primer (approximately 10 cycles per round). MiXCR, run by TCRdb on the multiplex PCR reads, gives a single entry per CDR3 protein. The data show some 180,000 distinct CDR3 sequences, around four fifths seen once. This CDR3 has 17 amino acids. Germline assignment: CDR1 SGHRS and CDR2 YFSETQ. Details on this clonotype: The target antigen is unknown. A junction boundary mismatches the germline segment, possibly from a read error.

The specimen was tumor tissue from primary liver carcinoma. The chain links TRBV5-1 to TRBJ2-6; tentatively, D is TRBD1 or TRBD2 (5 bases each). The clonotype was recovered from a man between 35 and 55 years old with primary liver carcinoma and hepatitis B virus infection. CDR3 nucleotides: TGCGCCAGCAGCAGTGACGGCCCTCAAGCCGGGGCCAACGTCCTGACATTC. Residues: CASSSDGPQAGANVLTF.